These 26 T cell receptor beta chains were all obtained from the same sample, sequenced in a study of blood T cell repertoires in COVID-19. The protocol was immunoSEQ multiplex PCR, while the TCRdb copy is restricted to in-frame clones and leaves out a portion. The sample holds tens of thousands of clones, roughly 80% seen once. The source material was peripheral blood. The receptors shown here come from a woman aged 55-69 years with acute or convalescent COVID-19.

The V gene is TRBV24-1, the J gene TRBJ1-1; D is perhaps TRBD1 (6 bases). V lost 11 bases and J 5 bases, leaving 17 bases between the germline ends. The length of the CDR3 is 13 residues. CDR1 and CDR2 from the germline V gene are KGHDR and SFDVKD. The CDR3 sequence: CASHRALGTEAFF. DNA of the CDR3: TGTGCCAGTCACAGGGCATTGGGGACTGAAGCTTTCTTT.

The V gene is TRBV3-1 (or the pseudogene TRBV3-2), the J gene TRBJ2-3, with 12 bases that match TRBD2. In germline, CDR1 is LGHDT, CDR2 YNNKEL (reference sequence). This CDR3 has 16 amino acids. The J segment lost 6 bases and the V segment lost 4 bases, leaving 8 bases of the junction unmatched. The DNA for the CDR3 is TGTGCCAGCAGCCTCAGACTAGCGGGGGAAGGGGATACGCAGTATTTT. Its translation: CASSLRLAGEGDTQYF.

The chain is built from TRBV4-1 and TRBJ1-4; TRBD1 agrees at 8 bases. From germline, CDR1 is MGHRA and CDR2 YSYEKL. V dropped 6 bases and J dropped 7; count of bases not matched to a gene: 7. The CDR3 extends over 14 amino acids. CDR3 region: CASSPDRAGEKLFF. The CDR3 DNA sequence: TGCGCCAGCAGTCCGGACAGGGCGGGTGAAAAACTGTTTTTT.

The gene calls are TRBV9 and TRBJ2-2; 7 bases agree with TRBD2. The CDR3 is 15 residues long. Germline CDR1 is SGDLS and CDR2 is YYNGEE. V was clipped by 3 bases and J by 3 bases; unmatched bases: 5. This chain's CDR3 is CASSAGGSDTGELFF. For the CDR3, the DNA is TGTGCCAGCAGCGCCGGGGGGAGCGACACCGGGGAGCTGTTTTTT.

CDR3 in DNA: TGTGCCAGTACTCCGTGGGGAGGGGCATCCACAGATACGCAGTATTTT. Protein: CASTPWGGASTDTQYF. The chain has TRBV19 and TRBJ2-3; 7 positions match TRBD2. This CDR3 comprises 16 residues. CDR1 and CDR2 from the germline V gene are LNHDA and SQIVND (reference sequence). V trimming: 7 bases; J trimming: 2 bases; junction bases outside the gene matches: 12.

The genes are TRBV2 and TRBJ1-2; TRBD1 matches 8 bases. The CDR3 is 17 residues long. J was trimmed by 1 base and V by 8 bases; bases with no gene match: 15. Per the germline V gene, CDR1 is SNHLY and CDR2 is FYNNEI. The CDR3 DNA is TGTGCCAGCTTCTCCCGAACAGGGGGGACCCTTAACTATGGCTACACCTTC. This translates into CASFSRTGGTLNYGYTF.

The chain combines TRBV27 with TRBJ2-6; 7 positions match TRBD1. The germline gives CDR1 MNHEY, CDR2 SMNVEV (reference sequence). The CDR3 runs to 16 residues. Losses at the gene ends were 5 bases for V and 0 bases for J; bases not matched to a gene: 4. The CDR3 DNA follows: TGTGCCAGCAGTGGTAGACAGGGCTCTGGGGCCAACGTCCTGACTTTC. This gives the protein CASSGRQGSGANVLTF.

This clone has just one count. The genes are TRBV6-4 and TRBJ1-3; D unclear. CDR3 length: 15 residues. Trimming left V 3 bases short and J 0 bases short, with 9 bases between. Germline CDR1 MRHNA, CDR2 SNTAGT. The CDR3 region is CASSDVAYSGNTIYF. CDR3 nucleotide sequence: TGTGCCAGCAGTGATGTAGCGTACTCTGGAAACACCATATATTTT.

This sequence joins TRBV24-1 and TRBJ2-1; the match to TRBD1 covers 9 bases. V was clipped by 3 bases and J by 7 bases; unmatched bases: 3. This CDR3 spans 14 amino acids. Germline CDR1 is KGHDR and CDR2 is SFDVKD. CDR3 protein: CATSDPGQGNEQFF. The CDR3 DNA sequence: TGTGCCACCAGTGATCCGGGACAGGGTAATGAGCAGTTCTTC.

The chain uses TRBV5-6 and TRBJ1-2, with TRBD1 matching over 8 bases. V trimming: 4 bases; J trimming: 2 bases; junction bases outside the gene matches: 7. From germline, CDR1 is SGHDT and CDR2 YYEEEE. CDR3 length: 15 residues. CDR3 nucleotides: TGTGCCAGCAGCATAGGGACAGGCTGGAACTATGGCTACACCTTC. Residues: CASSIGTGWNYGYTF. The entire variable domain, with the rest obtained from reference TRBV5-6 and TRBJ1-2, is as follows: DAGVTQSPTHLIKTRGQQVTLRCSPKSGHDTVSWYQQALGQGPQFIFQYYEEEERQRGNFPDRFSGHQFPNYSSELNVNALLLGDSALYLCASSIGTGWNYGYTFGSGTRLTVV.

J is TRBJ2-3 and V is TRBV20-1; 8 bases match TRBD2. Per germline, CDR1 DFQATT and CDR2 SNEGSKA (reference sequence). The CDR3 totals 11 residues. V was clipped by 6 bases and J by 11 bases; unmatched bases: 7. The CDR3 DNA sequence: TGCAGTGCGCGAGGGACTAGTAGGCAGTATTTT. Protein sequence: CSARGTSRQYF.

The V and J genes are TRBV19 and TRBJ1-3; D is undetermined. This CDR3 spans 19 amino acids. V lost 7 bases to trimming and J lost 2 bases, with 27 bases between them. Germline-derived CDR1 and CDR2 are LNHDA and SQIVND (reference sequence). CDR3 in DNA: TGTGCCAGTACCGACCGTGGGGTGAGGGTGACCCTTGCTGGAAACACCATATATTTT. This gives the protein CASTDRGVRVTLAGNTIYF.

The rearrangement uses TRBV25-1 and TRBJ2-2, with TRBD1 matching 8 bases. Looked up from germline, CDR1 is MGHDK and CDR2 is SYGVNS. V lost 2 bases to trimming and J lost 3 bases; unmatched junction nucleotides: 5. This CDR3 comprises 16 residues. The CDR3 DNA is TGTGCCAGCAGTGAAATCGGACAGGGCTACACCGGGGAGCTGTTTTTT. Translating it yields CASSEIGQGYTGELFF.

The chain links TRBV5-1 to TRBJ2-7; no reliable D call. The germline gives CDR1 SGHRS, CDR2 YFSETQ. This CDR3 has 13 amino acids. The V and J ends lost 4 bases and 3 bases respectively, with 11 bases between them. The CDR3 DNA sequence: TGCGCCAGCAGCACCGACAACCGCTACGAGCAGTACTTC. Translation: CASSTDNRYEQYF.

CDR3 sequence (DNA): TGTGCCTGGGAGGGACAGGCCGGGACTAGCGGATCCTACGAGCAGTACTTC. It encodes CAWEGQAGTSGSYEQYF. The rearrangement links TRBV30 to TRBJ2-7; 11 bases agree with TRBD2. The junction had 13 bases not matched to a gene; V was cut back by 5 bases and J by 1 base. Germline lookup yields CDR1 GTSNPN and CDR2 SVGIG (reference sequence). The CDR3 runs 17 residues.

The V gene is TRBV4-1, the J gene TRBJ1-3, with TRBD1 identical over 9 bases. The CDR3 length is 17 residues. V trimming: 0 bases; J trimming: 5 bases; junction bases outside the gene matches: 8. The germline gives CDR1 MGHRA, CDR2 YSYEKL. CDR3 nucleotide sequence: TGCGCCAGCAGCCAAGAAGGCAAGGGACAGGGAAGAAACACCATATATTTT. Translating gives CASSQEGKGQGRNTIYF.

In its sample, this clone was seen a few times. The chain is built from TRBV10-3 and TRBJ1-1; TRBD1 aligns across 7 bases. This CDR3 has 14 residues. The J segment lost 4 bases and the V segment lost 1 base, leaving 3 bases of the junction unmatched. Germline-derived CDR1 and CDR2 are ENHRY and SYGVKD. CDR3 protein: CAISELKGATEAFF. The CDR3 DNA reads as TGTGCCATCAGTGAGTTGAAGGGGGCCACTGAAGCTTTCTTT.

This clone was picked up one time. The CDR3 region is CASSMQISSYEQYF. The CDR3 coding sequence is TGTGCCAGTAGTATGCAAATTAGCTCCTACGAGCAGTACTTC. J is TRBJ2-7 and V is TRBV19; D not resolved. Trimming took 3 bases from V and 0 from J, leaving 9 bases between them. Germline CDR1 is LNHDA and CDR2 is SQIVND (reference sequence). The CDR3 covers 14 residues.

J is TRBJ1-3 and V is TRBV12-5; 9 bases are shared with TRBD1. The V segment lost 2 bases and the J segment 2 bases; nucleotides outside the gene matches: 4. The CDR3 runs to 16 residues. Germline V CDR1 and CDR2: LGHNT, FRNRAP. The CDR3 loop is CASGLLQGAAGNTIYF. CDR3 sequence (DNA): TGTGCTAGTGGTTTGTTACAGGGGGCGGCTGGAAACACCATATATTTT.

This clone was recorded a few times. The chain is built from TRBV6-6 and TRBJ2-7, with a tentative D call TRBD2 (6 bases). This CDR3 has 13 residues. CDR1 MNHNY and CDR2 SVGAGI come from the germline V gene (reference sequence). Deletions cut 6 bases from V and 6 bases from J, with 15 bases between. CDR3 region: CASSRGGTGEQYF. The CDR3 DNA reads TGTGCCAGCAGCCGGGGCGGGACGGGCGAGCAGTACTTC.

The chain uses TRBV6-5 and TRBJ2-3; D gene ambiguous. CDR3 length equals 14 residues. Per the germline V gene, CDR1 is MNHEY and CDR2 is SVGAGI. The germline V and J ends were trimmed by 0 bases and 1 base, with 5 bases remaining between them. As DNA, the CDR3 is TGTGCCAGCAGTTACTCGGCAGGCACAGATACGCAGTATTTT. It encodes CASSYSAGTDTQYF.

This chain joins TRBV6-5 and TRBJ1-5; 7 positions match TRBD1. The CDR3 is made up of 13 amino acids. Germline V gene sequence: CDR1 MNHEY, CDR2 SVGAGI. J was trimmed by 6 bases and V by 6 bases; bases with no gene match: 5. The CDR3 bases are TGTGCCAGCAGCCTGGACAGGTTTCAGCCCCAGCATTTT. Its translation: CASSLDRFQPQHF.

The gene calls are TRBV7-8 and TRBJ2-5; D gene ambiguous. The CDR3 has 14 amino acids. Germline CDR1 is SGHVS and CDR2 is FQNEAQ. With 1 base removed from V and 0 bases from J, the gap between germline ends came to 6 bases. Written as DNA, the CDR3 is TGTGCCAGCAGCTTAGTACAGAACCAAGAGACCCAGTACTTC. It is translated as CASSLVQNQETQYF.

V gene TRBV2 combines with J gene TRBJ1-6; TRBD1 matches 10 bases. This CDR3 spans 13 amino acids. The junction had 5 bases not matched to a gene; V was cut back by 8 bases and J by 10 bases. Germline V CDR1 and CDR2: SNHLY, FYNNEI. The DNA of the CDR3 is TGTGCCAGCTCGGGACAGGGGATCTCACCCCTCCACTTT. Its protein is CASSGQGISPLHF. Combining the CDR3 with reference TRBV2 and TRBJ1-6 gives the whole variable domain EPEVTQTPSHQVTQMGQEVILRCVPISNHLYFYWYRQILGQKVEFLVSFYNNEISEKSEIFDDQFSVERPDGSNFTLKIRSTKLEDSAMYFCASSGQGISPLHFGNGTRLTVT.

This sequence joins TRBV5-6 and TRBJ2-7, with D tentatively TRBD2 (5 bases). Germline V gene data show CDR1 as SGHDT and CDR2 as YYEEEE. The CDR3 is made up of 14 amino acids. Trimming stripped 4 bases from V and 1 base from J, with 12 bases between. The CDR3 here is CASSGSGESYEQYF. The DNA for the CDR3 is TGTGCCAGCAGCGGTTCCGGGGAGTCCTACGAGCAGTACTTC.

The V call is TRBV11-1, the J call TRBJ2-7; 8 nucleotides line up with TRBD1. The CDR3 totals 15 residues. Trimming took 5 bases from V and 0 from J; bases not matched to a gene: 6. Germline V gene data show CDR1 as SGHAT and CDR2 as FQDESV (reference sequence). The CDR3 nucleotides read TGTGCCAGCAGCCTATGGACAGGGAGCTCCTACGAGCAGTACTTC. It translates to CASSLWTGSSYEQYF.